The rows below give T cell receptor beta chains drawn from one sample of a study of radiotherapy plus CTLA-4 blockade in lung cancer. Assay used: immunoSEQ multiplex PCR; TCRdb lists only in-frame clones, some missing. Of around 37,000 clones in the sample, roughly 70% are singletons; the top ten hold less than 15%. Sequencing was performed on peripheral blood, taken from a patient treated with radiotherapy plus ipilimumab. The receptors stem from a human donor with non-small cell lung cancer that progressed on radiotherapy plus ipilimumab. The CDR3 runs from the conserved cysteine through the conserved F or W. A D gene is named only where the DNA matches it firmly. Clone size, where shown, is once, few, many, or a class for clones that have expanded.

>TRBJ2-5|NA|once|TRBV5-4
TGTGCCAGCAGCTTCGGCCAAGAGACCCAGTACTTC
CASSFGQETQYF
>TRBJ1-1|TRBD1|once|TRBV29-1
TGCAGCGTTGAAAGGCAGGGGGCGACTGAAGCTTTCTTT
CSVERQGATEAFF
>TRBJ1-1|NA|NA|TRBV2
TGTGCCAGCAACCCGGAGGCGGAGAACACTGAAGCTTTCTTT
CASNPEAENTEAFF
>TRBJ2-5|NA|few|TRBV5-6
TGTGCCAGCACCGCGAGTTCCGAGGGGGGGGAGACCCAGTACTTC
CASTASSEGGETQYF
>TRBJ2-3|NA|NA|TRBV6-1
TGTGCCAGCAGTGAAGTCGGACAGAACCTTGCCACAGATACGCAGTATTTT
CASSEVGQNLATDTQYF
>TRBJ1-3|NA|NA|TRBV11-2
TGTGCCAGCAGCCATTCGGGACTGAACTCTGGAAACACCATATATTTT
CASSHSGLNSGNTIYF
>TRBJ2-3|TRBD1|NA|TRBV10-1
TGCGCCAGCACCGTCAACCCCGGGACAGGGGGCAAAGATACGCAGTATTTT
CASTVNPGTGGKDTQYF
>TRBJ2-3|TRBD1|few|TRBV5-1
TGCGCCAGCAGCTTGGCCGGGACAGGGGACGCCACAGATACGCAGTATTTT
CASSLAGTGDATDTQYF
>TRBJ1-1|NA|NA|TRBV19
TGTGCCAGTACCCTCGTGTGGGGCACTGAAGCTTTCTTT
CASTLVWGTEAFF
>TRBJ1-5|NA|NA|TRBV7-8
TGTGCCAGCAGCTTAGACGCCGGGAATCAGCCCCAGCATTTT
CASSLDAGNQPQHF
>TRBJ2-7|TRBD1|NA|TRBV10-3
TGTGCCATCAGGGAGGGACAGGGGGTGTACGAGCAGTACTTC
CAIREGQGVYEQYF
>TRBJ1-6|NA|NA|TRBV6-4
TGTGCCAGCCAGGCCGGGACTAATTCACCCCTCCACTTT
CASQAGTNSPLHF
>TRBJ1-6|NA|NA|TRBV7-9
TGTGCCAGCAGCGGGCGTAGCTCCTATAATTCACCCCTCCACTTT
CASSGRSSYNSPLHF
>TRBJ1-6|NA|medium-sized|TRBV28
TGTGCCAGCAGTACCACAGGGCGCGAGCCCCTCCACTTT
CASSTTGREPLHF
>TRBJ2-7|NA|NA|TRBV5-1
TGCGCCAGCAGCTTGGGAGAGGACTACGAGCAGTACTTC
CASSLGEDYEQYF
>TRBJ1-1|NA|NA|TRBV28
TGTGCCAGCAGTTTAATGGGTCGATTGAACACTGAAGCTTTCTTT
CASSLMGRLNTEAFF
>TRBJ2-7|NA|NA|TRBV7-9
TGTGCCAGCAGCTTAGGTTGGGGATACGAGCAGTACTTC
CASSLGWGYEQYF
>TRBJ2-7|TRBD2|NA|TRBV4-2
TGTGCCAGCAGCCCCGGGACTAGCGGCTACGAGCAGTACTTC
CASSPGTSGYEQYF
>TRBJ2-2|NA|NA|TRBV7-5
TGTGTCAGAAGCTGTACGGGACAGGGTAGAACCGGGGAGCTGTTTTTT
CVRSCTGQGRTGELFF
>TRBJ2-7|NA|medium-sized|TRBV4-3
TGCGCCAGCAGCCAAGCCACAGGGACTTACGAGCAGTACTTC
CASSQATGTYEQYF
>TRBJ1-4|TRBD1|NA|TRBV18
TGTGCCAGCTCACCAAGACAGGGGGCGAATGAAAAACTGTTTTTT
CASSPRQGANEKLFF
>TRBJ2-1|TRBD2|NA|TRBV19
TGTGCCAGTGAAAAAGCGGGAGGGCCTAGTATCCCGTTCTTC
CASEKAGGPSIPFF
>TRBJ2-1|TRBD1|NA|TRBV9
TGTGCCAGCAGCGTAGAAGGGGGCTCCTCTTACAATGAGCAGTTCTTC
CASSVEGGSSYNEQFF
>TRBJ2-5|NA|NA|TRBV9
TGTGCCAGCAGCCCGACTAGTAGGGCTGAGACCCAGTACTTC
CASSPTSRAETQYF
>TRBJ1-5|NA|NA|TRBV19
TGTGCCAGTAGTATTTTAACAGTGAACAATCAGCCCCAGCATTTT
CASSILTVNNQPQHF
>TRBJ2-7|NA|NA|TRBV28
TGTGCCAGCGGGGCCATGAGACTTACTTATCGCTACGAGCAGTACTTC
CASGAMRLTYRYEQYF
>TRBJ2-1|TRBD2|NA|TRBV2
TGTGCCAGCAGGGGTAGCGGGAGCTCCTACAATGAGCAGTTCTTC
CASRGSGSSYNEQFF
>TRBJ1-2|NA|NA|TRBV27
TGTGCCAGCAGTATGGTCGCCCTGGGGTCCTATGGCTACACCTTC
CASSMVALGSYGYTF
>TRBJ1-2|NA|NA|TRBV19
TGTGCCAGTAACCGCCGGGGGGGAAACTATGGCTACACCTTC
CASNRRGGNYGYTF
>TRBJ2-7|NA|NA|TRBV9
TGTGCCAGCAGCAAAGGGCTGGAGAGCTACGAGCAGTACTTC
CASSKGLESYEQYF
>TRBJ2-7|TRBD2|NA|TRBV5-1
TGCGCCAGCAGCAGGGAAGCGGGAGGATCATACGAGCAGTACTTC
CASSREAGGSYEQYF